This T cell receptor (beta chain) originates from a study of CD8+CD57+ T cells in acquired aplastic anemia. Background on the study: Sorted CD4+ and CD8+ cells gave an average of roughly 3.5 ug of DNA.

The CDR3 is 14 amino acids. Germline-derived CDR1 and CDR2 are MNHEY and SVGEGT. J gave up 5 bases and V 6 bases, and 3 bases lay outside the gene matches. In its sample, this clonotype was seen once. The antigen is not known. According to the study, genomic DNA was the template for TCR beta VDJ and CDR3 profiling. Via MiXCR, TCRdb re-called the reads, giving one row per CDR3 protein. The sample records hundreds of thousands of distinct CDR3 sequences, approximately 33% being singletons. Study-level findings and limits: Common to patients and controls were 25 to 30 CD8+ CDR3 sequences.

Previously, flow cytometry had revealed CD8+CD57+ cell expansion in the patients chosen for sequencing. The source is a human donor with aplastic anemia. Sequencing was carried out using sorted CD4+, CD8+, or CD8+CD57+ T cells (not recorded which) from PBMCs. The chain links TRBV6-2 or TRBV6-3 to TRBJ2-2, with TRBD1 identical over 10 bases. CDR3 DNA sequence: TGTGCCAGCAGCTGGACAGGGGGTACCGGGGAGCTGTTTTTT. It yields the protein CASSWTGGTGELFF.